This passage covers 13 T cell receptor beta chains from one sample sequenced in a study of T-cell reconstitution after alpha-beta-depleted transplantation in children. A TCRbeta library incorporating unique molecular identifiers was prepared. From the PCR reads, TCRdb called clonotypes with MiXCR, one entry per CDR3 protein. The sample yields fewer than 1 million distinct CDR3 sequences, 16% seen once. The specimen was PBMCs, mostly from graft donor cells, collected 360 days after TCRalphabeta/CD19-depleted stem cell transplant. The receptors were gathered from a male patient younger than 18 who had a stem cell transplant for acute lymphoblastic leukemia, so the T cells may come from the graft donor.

CDR3 in DNA: TGTGCCAGCAGGGGAGAGGCAGAGACCCAGTACTTC. It codes for CASRGEAETQYF. This sequence joins TRBV12-3 or TRBV12-4 and TRBJ2-5; maybe TRBD2 (5 bases). V lost 6 bases and J lost 4, with 9 bases in between. The CDR3 loop spans 12 amino acids.

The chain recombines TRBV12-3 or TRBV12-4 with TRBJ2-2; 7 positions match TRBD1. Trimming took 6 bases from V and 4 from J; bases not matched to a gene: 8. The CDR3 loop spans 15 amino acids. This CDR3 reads CASRRQGHPTGELFF. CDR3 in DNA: TGTGCCAGCAGGCGACAGGGCCACCCCACCGGGGAGCTGTTTTTT.

Here the CDR3 reads CASSSGFGNTEAFF. Written as DNA, the CDR3 is TGTGCCAGCAGTTCAGGGTTTGGGAACACTGAAGCTTTCTTT. The chain joins TRBV5-5 to TRBJ1-1; TRBD1 might be the D (5 bases). This CDR3 is built from 14 residues. Germline V gene sequence: CDR1 SGHKS, CDR2 YYEKEE (reference sequence). V lost 5 bases, J lost 1 base, and 12 bases lay in between.

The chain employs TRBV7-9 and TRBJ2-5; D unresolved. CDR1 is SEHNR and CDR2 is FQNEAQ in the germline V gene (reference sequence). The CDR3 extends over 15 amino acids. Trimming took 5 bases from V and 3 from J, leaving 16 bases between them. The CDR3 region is CASSARIRQEETQYF. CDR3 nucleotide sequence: TGTGCCAGCAGCGCCCGGATCCGTCAGGAAGAGACCCAGTACTTC.

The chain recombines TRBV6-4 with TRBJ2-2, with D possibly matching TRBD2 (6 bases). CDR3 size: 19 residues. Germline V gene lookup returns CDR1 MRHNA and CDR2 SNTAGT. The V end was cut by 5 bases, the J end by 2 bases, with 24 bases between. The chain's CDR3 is CASSRLVPFVQANTGELFF. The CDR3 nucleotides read TGTGCCAGCAGTCGACTAGTGCCGTTCGTTCAAGCTAACACCGGGGAGCTGTTTTTT.

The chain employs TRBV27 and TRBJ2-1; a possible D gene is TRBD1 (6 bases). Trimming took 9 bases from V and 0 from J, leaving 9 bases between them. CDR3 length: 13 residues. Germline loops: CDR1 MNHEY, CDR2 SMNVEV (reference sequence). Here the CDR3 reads CASGQFSYNEQFF. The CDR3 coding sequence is TGTGCCAGTGGACAGTTCTCCTACAATGAGCAGTTCTTC.

CDR3 amino acids: CAWSGGTDTQYF. CDR3 coding DNA: TGTGCCTGGAGTGGCGGCACAGATACGCAGTATTTT. This sequence joins TRBV30 and TRBJ2-3; no clear D. Trimming pared 1 base from V and 1 base from J, leaving 3 bases between. The CDR3 extends over 12 amino acids. Germline CDR1 GTSNPN, CDR2 SVGIG (reference sequence).

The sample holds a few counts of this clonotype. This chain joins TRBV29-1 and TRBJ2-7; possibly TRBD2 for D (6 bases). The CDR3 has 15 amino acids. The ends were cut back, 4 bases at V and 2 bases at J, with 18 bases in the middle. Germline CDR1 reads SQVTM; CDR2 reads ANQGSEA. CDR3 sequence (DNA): TGCAGCGTTGGTTGGTTTCGGGAGCGCCCCTACGAGCAGTACTTC. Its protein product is CSVGWFRERPYEQYF.

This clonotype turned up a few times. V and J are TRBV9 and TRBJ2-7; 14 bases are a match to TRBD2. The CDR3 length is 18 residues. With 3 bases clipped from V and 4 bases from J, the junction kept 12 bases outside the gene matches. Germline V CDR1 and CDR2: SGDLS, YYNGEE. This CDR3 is CASSAGTSGRERWYEQYF. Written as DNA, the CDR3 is TGTGCCAGCAGCGCCGGGACTAGCGGGAGAGAGAGGTGGTACGAGCAGTACTTC. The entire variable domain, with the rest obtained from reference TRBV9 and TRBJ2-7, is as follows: DSGVTQTPKHLITATGQRVTLRCSPRSGDLSVYWYQQSLDQGLQFLIQYYNGEERAKGNILERFSAQQFPDLHSELNLSSLELGDSALYFCASSAGTSGRERWYEQYFGPGTRLTVT.

CDR3 bases: TGCGCCAGCAGTTTACCGGGACAGTACGAGCAGTACTTC. It is translated as CASSLPGQYEQYF. The V gene is TRBV5-1, the J gene TRBJ2-7, with 7 bases that match TRBD1. The germline gives CDR1 SGHRS, CDR2 YFSETQ. Germline trimming cut 5 bases from V and 4 bases from J; bases unmatched to any gene: 6. This CDR3 is 13 amino acids long. Using reference TRBV5-1 and TRBJ2-7 for the parts outside the CDR3, the full variable domain is KAGVTQTPRYLIKTRGQQVTLSCSPISGHRSVSWYQQTPGQGLQFLFEYFSETQRNKGNFPGRFSGRQFSNSRSEMNVSTLELGDSALYLCASSLPGQYEQYFGPGTRLTVT.

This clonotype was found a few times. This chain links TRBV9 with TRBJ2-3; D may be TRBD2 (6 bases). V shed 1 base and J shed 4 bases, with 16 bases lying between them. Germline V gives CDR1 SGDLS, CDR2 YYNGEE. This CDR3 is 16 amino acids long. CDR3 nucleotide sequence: TGTGCCAGCAGCGTATTGCACGGGAGCACTTCAGATACGCAGTATTTT. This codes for CASSVLHGSTSDTQYF.

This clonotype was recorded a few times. CDR3 region: CASSQGAQSSYEQYF. In DNA, the CDR3 is TGCGCCAGCAGCCAAGGGGCCCAGAGCTCCTACGAGCAGTACTTC. The chain carries TRBV4-1 and TRBJ2-7, with D hard to call. Germline V gene data show CDR1 as MGHRA and CDR2 as YSYEKL. The CDR3 has 15 amino acids. The V end was cut by 1 base, the J end by 0 bases, with 10 bases between.

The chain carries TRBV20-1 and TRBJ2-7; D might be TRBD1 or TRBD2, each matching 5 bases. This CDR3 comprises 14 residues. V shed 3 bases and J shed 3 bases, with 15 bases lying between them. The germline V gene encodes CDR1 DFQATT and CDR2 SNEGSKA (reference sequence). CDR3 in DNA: TGCAGTGCTAGCTGGGGGTATGGAAACTACGAGCAGTACTTC. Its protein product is CSASWGYGNYEQYF.